Reported below is one T cell receptor (beta chain). The sample comes from a study of T cells in Graves' hyperthyroidism and ophthalmopathy. The CDR3 regions of TCR beta were amplified from RNA transcripts. During a first-round RT-PCR of the TCR CDR3, the HTBI primer set was used. TCRdb re-analysed the multiplex PCR reads in MiXCR, keeping a single row per CDR3 protein. This sample yields over 200,000 distinct CDR3 sequences, of which approximately 20% are seen a single time; about two fifths belongs to the top ten. This CDR3 has 17 residues. Germline CDR1 is LNHDA and CDR2 is SQIVND (reference sequence). V trimming: 1 base; J trimming: 0 bases; junction bases outside the gene matches: 4.

The chain joins TRBV19 to TRBJ2-1; TRBD2 aligns across 9 bases. The sequence was obtained from a man aged 35-49 years with Graves' hyperthyroidism. The sample consisted of blood. CDR3 protein: CASSIVGSGGSYNEQFF. The CDR3 DNA is TGTGCCAGTAGTATAGTAGGTAGCGGGGGCTCCTACAATGAGCAGTTCTTC.